This T cell receptor beta chain is from a study of blood T cells in healthy people across ages. Together with a sample-barcoded 5' primer, a J-beta primer mix was included in a second PCR lasting about 6 to 11 cycles. One entry per CDR3 protein results from TCRdb running MiXCR on the 5' RACE reads. The sample shows about 1.4 million distinct CDR3 sequences, around 59% of them seen only once. This CDR3 region has 15 residues. Germline lookup yields CDR1 MNHEY and CDR2 SMNVEV (reference sequence). The V and J ends lost 6 bases and 6 bases, in that order; junction bases with no gene match: 9. The chain has TRBV27 and TRBJ1-4; 8 bases fit TRBD1. The sequenced sample consisted of blood. The TCR comes from a man aged 18 to 29 in good health. The CDR3 DNA is TGTGCCAGCAGGCCCACAGGGGGAGTTTATGAAAAACTGTTTTTT. Encoded protein: CASRPTGGVYEKLFF. The full variable domain, its missing parts supplied by reference TRBV27 and TRBJ1-4, is EAQVTQNPRYLITVTGKKLTVTCSQNMNHEYMSWYRQDPGLGLRQIYYSMNVEVTDKGDVPEGYKVSRKEKRNFPLILESPSPNQTSLYFCASRPTGGVYEKLFFGSGTQLSVL.